This paragraph reports one T cell receptor (beta chain). No antigen is known for it. Using immunoSEQ multiplex PCR, the repertoire was profiled, and TCRdb retains in-frame clones only, with some absent. The table lists 90,000 to 150,000 clones, approximately 90% of them singletons. This record belongs to a study of OX40 agonist ivuxolimab in advanced cancers. About the study: Given to patients was ivuxolimab, an agonistic anti-OX40 (CD134) antibody. Study conclusions and caveats: Expanded clones were, on average, more numerous among CD8+ T cells than CD4+.

Autoimmune disease history or systemic immunosuppression led to patient exclusion. V shed 1 base and J shed 9 bases, with 7 bases lying between them. This CDR3 is built from 12 residues. Germline assignment: CDR1 MDHEN and CDR2 SYDVKM. This material consisted of CD4+ or CD8+ T cells sorted from blood, taken in a trial of the OX40 agonist ivuxolimab. This TCR came from an adult with an advanced solid tumor such as melanoma, head and neck, liver or kidney cancer. The rearrangement joins TRBV28 to TRBJ2-1, with D unresolved. CDR3 protein: CASSLSVVEQFF. The CDR3 coding sequence is TGTGCCAGCAGTTTATCGGTGGTTGAGCAGTTCTTC.